A selection of T cell receptor beta chains follows, all from one sample in a study of blood T cell repertoires in COVID-19. TCRdb's table, derived via immunoSEQ multiplex PCR, lists solely in-frame clones and lacks some. This repertoire shows about 200,000 clones, around 82% found once; its top ten account for over 7%. Sequenced input: PBMCs or T cells enriched from blood (not recorded which). The receptors stem from a woman aged 40-49 years with acute COVID-19. Each CDR3 is given with its conserved first and last residue. The D gene is left open where the match is weak. A clone size is listed for some rows: how often the clone was seen (once, few, many), or a class if it is expanded.

clone size: -; V gene: TRBV19; D gene: TRBD2; J gene: TRBJ2-1; CDR3 DNA: TGTGCCAGTAGTGCCCTAGCGGGGGGGTATGAGCAGTTCTTC; CDR3 protein: CASSALAGGYEQFF
clone size: -; V gene: TRBV11-2; D gene: -; J gene: TRBJ2-7; CDR3 DNA: TGTGCCAGCAGCATTACCTACGAGCAGTACTTC; CDR3 protein: CASSITYEQYF
clone size: -; V gene: TRBV28; D gene: -; J gene: TRBJ2-5; CDR3 DNA: TGTGCCAGCAGCTCCTCCCGGCGGGGACGAGAGACCCAGTACTTC; CDR3 protein: CASSSSRRGRETQYF
clone size: once; V gene: TRBV7-7; D gene: TRBD1; J gene: TRBJ1-5; CDR3 DNA: TGTGCTAGCAGCTACGGACAGGGTAGAAGTCAGCCCCAGCATTTT; CDR3 protein: CASSYGQGRSQPQHF
clone size: -; V gene: TRBV7-3; D gene: -; J gene: TRBJ1-1; CDR3 DNA: TGTGCCAGCAGCTTAACTTCCGGCCGGGGAGCTTTCTTT; CDR3 protein: CASSLTSGRGAFF
clone size: -; V gene: TRBV2; D gene: -; J gene: TRBJ1-1; CDR3 DNA: TGTGCCAGCAGGGAGGAAGCGGGCACTGAAGCTTTCTTT; CDR3 protein: CASREEAGTEAFF
clone size: -; V gene: TRBV5-1; D gene: -; J gene: TRBJ2-3; CDR3 DNA: TGCGCCAGCAGTTATAGAACTAGCACAGATACGCAGTATTTT; CDR3 protein: CASSYRTSTDTQYF
clone size: -; V gene: TRBV7-9; D gene: -; J gene: TRBJ2-6; CDR3 DNA: TGTGCCAGCAGCTATCCACAGGTCGGTAAGGGGCCTGGGGCCAACGTCCTGACTTTC; CDR3 protein: CASSYPQVGKGPGANVLTF
clone size: -; V gene: TRBV3-1/TRBV3-2; D gene: TRBD1; J gene: TRBJ1-2; CDR3 DNA: TGTGCCAGCAGCCCTTTCAGGGGGAGTAACTATGGCTACACCTTC; CDR3 protein: CASSPFRGSNYGYTF
clone size: -; V gene: TRBV2; D gene: TRBD1; J gene: TRBJ1-5; CDR3 DNA: TGTGCCAGCAGCCGGGACAGGGTGGGAGATCAGCCCCAGCATTTT; CDR3 protein: CASSRDRVGDQPQHF
clone size: -; V gene: TRBV12-3/TRBV12-4; D gene: -; J gene: TRBJ1-1; CDR3 DNA: TGTGCCAGCAGACCGGGGTGGGATGAAGCTTTCTTT; CDR3 protein: CASRPGWDEAFF
clone size: many; V gene: TRBV6-1; D gene: -; J gene: TRBJ2-4; CDR3 DNA: TGTGCCAGCAGTGTAAACAGAAGCTATCTAGCCAAAAACATTCAGTACTTC; CDR3 protein: CASSVNRSYLAKNIQYF
clone size: -; V gene: TRBV5-6; D gene: -; J gene: TRBJ2-5; CDR3 DNA: TGTGCCAGCAGCTTGGCGAGCGATCAAGAGACCCAGTACTTC; CDR3 protein: CASSLASDQETQYF
clone size: -; V gene: TRBV7-3; D gene: TRBD1; J gene: TRBJ1-1; CDR3 DNA: TGTGCCAGCAGCGGACAGGGACCGGGGGGTGAAGCTTTCTTT; CDR3 protein: CASSGQGPGGEAFF
clone size: once; V gene: TRBV7-2; D gene: TRBD2; J gene: TRBJ2-7; CDR3 DNA: TGTGCCAGCAGATCGGGACTAGCGGGAGACTACGAGCAGTACTTC; CDR3 protein: CASRSGLAGDYEQYF
clone size: -; V gene: TRBV7-6; D gene: -; J gene: TRBJ1-1; CDR3 DNA: TGTGCCAGCAGCCCCAAAGAGGTTCTGGGTGACACTGAAGCTTTCTTT; CDR3 protein: CASSPKEVLGDTEAFF
clone size: -; V gene: TRBV14; D gene: -; J gene: TRBJ2-7; CDR3 DNA: TGTGCCAGCAGCCAAGTTCTCGAGCAGTACTTC; CDR3 protein: CASSQVLEQYF
clone size: few; V gene: TRBV7-2; D gene: TRBD2; J gene: TRBJ2-3; CDR3 DNA: TGTGCCAGCAGCTTCGGACTAGCGGGATGGGTAGATACGCAGTATTTT; CDR3 protein: CASSFGLAGWVDTQYF
clone size: -; V gene: TRBV5-1; D gene: TRBD1; J gene: TRBJ2-7; CDR3 DNA: TGCGCCAGCACGCGAGGACAGGGCTACGAGCAGTACTTC; CDR3 protein: CASTRGQGYEQYF
clone size: -; V gene: TRBV28; D gene: TRBD1; J gene: TRBJ1-6; CDR3 DNA: TGTGCCAGCAGTCTTAGGACAGGGGAGAATTCACCCCTCCACTTT; CDR3 protein: CASSLRTGENSPLHF
clone size: -; V gene: TRBV29-1; D gene: TRBD2; J gene: TRBJ2-1; CDR3 DNA: TGCAGCGTTGAGGCGGGGGGGAATGAGCAGTTCTTC; CDR3 protein: CSVEAGGNEQFF